This is a list of T cell receptor beta chains from one sample in a study of blood T cell repertoires in COVID-19. Sequencing was performed with immunoSEQ multiplex PCR; in TCRdb, only in-frame clones are kept and a portion is missing. The sample lists 300,000 to 450,000 clones; approximately 87% were seen once. Specimen: PBMCs or T cells enriched from blood (not recorded which). The receptor source for this set is a man in his forties in a cohort exposed to, infected with or recovered from COVID-19 (not recorded which). The CDR3 runs from the conserved cysteine through the conserved F or W. A D gene is named only where the DNA matches it firmly. The size of a clone is reported for some rows only, either as once, few or many, or as a class for expanded clones.

clone_size	v_call	j_call	d_call	cdr3_aa	cdr3_nt
once	TRBV12-5	TRBJ2-3	.	CASGLPRGRPDTQYF	TGTGCTAGTGGTTTGCCCCGCGGGCGCCCAGATACGCAGTATTTT
.	TRBV18	TRBJ2-6	.	CASSPKDSSSGANVLTF	TGTGCCAGCTCACCTAAAGACAGTTCCTCTGGGGCCAACGTCCTGACTTTC
few	TRBV20-1	TRBJ1-1	.	CSASSNEAFF	TGCAGTGCTAGTTCAAATGAAGCTTTCTTT
.	TRBV5-1	TRBJ2-7	TRBD2	CASRQEAGILSYEQYF	TGCGCCAGCAGACAAGAAGCGGGGATCCTCTCCTACGAGCAGTACTTC
.	TRBV7-9	TRBJ1-5	TRBD1	CASSPRTGGDQPQHF	TGTGCCAGCAGCCCGAGGACAGGGGGGGACCAGCCCCAGCATTTT
once	TRBV3-1/TRBV3-2	TRBJ2-5	.	CASSQLGETQYF	TGTGCCAGCAGCCAGCTCGGGGAGACCCAGTACTTC
.	TRBV25-1	TRBJ2-7	.	CASSATVYEQYF	TGTGCCAGCAGTGCGACAGTCTACGAGCAGTACTTC
.	TRBV30	TRBJ1-2	TRBD1	CAWSVLKPGGFYGYTF	TGTGCCTGGAGTGTACTCAAGCCAGGGGGCTTCTATGGCTACACCTTC
.	TRBV5-5	TRBJ1-5	.	CASSFSAPLSNQPQHF	TGTGCCAGCAGCTTCTCTGCTCCACTAAGCAATCAGCCCCAGCATTTT
.	TRBV12-3/TRBV12-4	TRBJ1-2	.	CASTPGNFLGYTF	TGTGCCAGCACCCCAGGGAACTTTCTTGGCTACACCTTC
.	TRBV30	TRBJ2-7	TRBD2	CAGGRTSGSSEQYF	TGTGCCGGGGGACGGACTAGCGGGAGTAGCGAGCAGTACTTC
.	TRBV11-2	TRBJ2-5	TRBD2	CASSLISATSLTETQYF	TGTGCCAGCAGCTTAATCTCGGCGACTAGCCTAACCGAGACCCAGTACTTC
.	TRBV7-2	TRBJ1-6	.	CASSKTQGGSPLHF	TGTGCCAGCAGCAAAACACAGGGTGGATCACCCCTCCACTTT
.	TRBV20-1	TRBJ1-3	.	CAQVSGNTIYF	TGCGCACAGGTCTCTGGAAACACCATATATTTT
.	TRBV7-9	TRBJ2-3	.	CASSSGGLTITDTQYF	TGTGCCAGCAGCTCAGGGGGACTGACAATCACAGATACGCAGTATTTT
.	TRBV27	TRBJ2-1	TRBD2	CASSLLAGGRDEQFF	TGTGCCAGCAGTTTACTAGCGGGAGGGAGAGATGAGCAGTTCTTC
few	TRBV6-4	TRBJ1-2	.	CASSDQGSYGYTF	TGTGCCAGCAGTGATCAGGGGTCCTATGGCTACACCTTC
.	TRBV4-1	TRBJ1-4	TRBD1	CASSRGQGESGEKLFF	TGCGCCAGCAGCCGTGGACAGGGGGAATCGGGTGAAAAACTGTTTTTT
once	TRBV18	TRBJ2-1	TRBD2	CASSPRTSRRYNEQFF	TGTGCCAGCTCCCCGCGGACTAGCAGACGCTACAATGAGCAGTTCTTC
.	TRBV5-6	TRBJ2-1	.	CASSQARGEQFF	TGTGCCAGCAGTCAGGCGCGGGGTGAGCAGTTCTTC
.	TRBV18	TRBJ2-7	TRBD2	CASSPQVSGSSYEQYF	TGTGCCAGCTCACCACAGGTTAGCGGGAGTTCGTACGAGCAGTACTTC
.	TRBV19	TRBJ2-2	TRBD1	CASLDRVGTGELFF	TGTGCCAGTCTCGACAGGGTTGGAACCGGGGAGCTGTTTTTT
.	TRBV5-1	TRBJ1-2	TRBD1	CASSRAATGGGYTF	TGCGCCAGCAGCCGGGCGGCGACAGGGGGCGGCTACACCTTC
.	TRBV28	TRBJ2-1	TRBD2	CASSFPRETSGFNEQFF	TGTGCCAGCAGTTTTCCCCGAGAGACTAGCGGGTTCAATGAGCAGTTCTTC
.	TRBV19	TRBJ2-1	TRBD1	CASSRQGAYNEQFF	TGTGCCAGTTCTAGACAGGGAGCTTACAATGAGCAGTTCTTC
.	TRBV25-1	TRBJ2-1	TRBD2	CASSELWREALFF	TGTGCCAGCAGTGAATTGTGGCGGGAGGCGTTGTTCTTC
once	TRBV11-2	TRBJ1-6	TRBD1	CASSSSGQGRRSPLHF	TGTGCCAGCAGCTCAAGCGGACAGGGTCGGCGTTCACCCCTCCACTTT
.	TRBV5-5	TRBJ2-7	.	CASSLAAGEQYF	TGTGCCAGCAGCTTGGCAGCAGGCGAGCAGTACTTC
few	TRBV4-1	TRBJ2-2	.	CASSQGTTSSSRELFF	TGCGCCAGCAGCCAAGGAACAACTAGCTCCTCCCGGGAGCTGTTTTTT
.	TRBV9	TRBJ2-3	TRBD1	CASSVPGGNSDTQYF	TGTGCCAGCAGCGTCCCAGGGGGCAACTCAGATACGCAGTATTTT
.	TRBV5-4	TRBJ2-5	TRBD1	CASSPGQGSQETQYF	TGTGCCAGCAGCCCGGGACAGGGTAGTCAAGAGACCCAGTACTTC
few	TRBV7-9	TRBJ1-2	.	CASSLRTRENGYTF	TGTGCCAGCAGTTTGCGGACCAGGGAAAATGGCTACACCTTC
.	TRBV19	TRBJ1-2	.	CASSPQGDGYTF	TGTGCCAGTAGTCCACAGGGAGATGGCTACACCTTC
.	TRBV3-1/TRBV3-2	TRBJ2-1	.	CASSQSGNEQFF	TGTGCCAGCAGCCAAAGCGGGAATGAGCAGTTCTTC
.	TRBV6-5	TRBJ1-2	TRBD1	CASSYIPTGGLYGYTF	TGTGCCAGCAGTTACATACCGACAGGGGGTCTCTATGGCTACACCTTC
.	TRBV28	TRBJ1-2	.	CASSNGDYGYTF	TGTGCCAGCAGTAACGGGGACTATGGCTACACCTTC
.	TRBV6-5	TRBJ2-3	.	CASSYAGITDTQYF	TGTGCCAGCAGTTACGCAGGGATCACAGATACGCAGTATTTT
.	TRBV5-4	TRBJ2-6	.	CASTVPGANVLTF	TGTGCCAGCACCGTCCCTGGGGCCAACGTCCTGACTTTC
.	TRBV6-5	TRBJ2-7	TRBD2	CASSYSAGGSLEQYF	TGTGCCAGCAGTTACTCGGCGGGAGGCTCCTTAGAGCAGTACTTC
.	TRBV5-1	TRBJ2-7	TRBD1	CASSSQGDEQYF	TGCGCCAGCAGCTCCCAGGGGGACGAGCAGTACTTC
.	TRBV6-1	TRBJ2-7	.	CASSEFIGGIYEQYF	TGTGCCAGCAGTGAATTTATAGGGGGTATCTACGAGCAGTACTTC
.	TRBV5-1	TRBJ2-1	.	CASSAYRVGNNEQFF	TGCGCCAGCAGCGCATACAGGGTAGGGAACAATGAGCAGTTCTTC
.	TRBV7-9	TRBJ1-1	.	CASSLDRETFF	TGTGCCAGCAGCTTAGACAGGGAGACTTTCTTT
.	TRBV18	TRBJ2-1	TRBD1	CASSPPAQGVNEQFF	TGTGCCAGCTCACCGCCGGCACAGGGGGTGAATGAGCAGTTCTTC
.	TRBV18	TRBJ2-7	TRBD1	CASSPLDRGNEQYF	TGTGCCAGCTCACCACTAGACAGGGGCAACGAGCAGTACTTC
.	TRBV6-5	TRBJ2-1	TRBD2	CASRASGGYNEQFF	TGTGCCAGCAGGGCGAGCGGGGGCTACAATGAGCAGTTCTTC
.	TRBV18	TRBJ2-1	TRBD2	CASSPGTSGSFRNEQFF	TGTGCCAGCTCACCCGGGACTAGCGGGAGTTTTCGGAATGAGCAGTTCTTC
.	TRBV5-1	TRBJ1-4	.	CASSSGTNEKLFF	TGCGCCAGCAGCTCCGGTACTAATGAAAAACTGTTTTTT
few	TRBV5-1	TRBJ2-1	TRBD2	CASSLGLAGEGNEQFF	TGCGCCAGCAGCCTCGGCCTAGCGGGAGAGGGTAATGAGCAGTTCTTC
.	TRBV18	TRBJ1-3	.	CASSPIGQLSGNTIYF	TGTGCCAGCTCACCAATAGGACAACTCTCTGGAAACACCATATATTTT